The T cell receptor (beta chain) under discussion was sequenced for a study of control samples from healthy donors and cancer patients. V was trimmed by 4 bases and J by 2 bases, leaving 9 bases between them. The CDR3 length is 14 residues. In germline, CDR1 is LGHDT, CDR2 YNNKEL (reference sequence). Clones were sequenced by immunoSEQ multiplex PCR, and TCRdb holds only the in-frame ones, with some missing. The repertoire holds 130,000 or so clones, with 88% as singletons. The sequencing sample was made of blood. The TCR comes from a man aged 45-60 years in good health. This chain connects TRBV3-1 (or the pseudogene TRBV3-2) to TRBJ1-3, with D uncertain. The CDR3 bases are TGTGCCAGCAGCCCCGTAACTGCTGGAAACACCATATATTTT. Amino acids: CASSPVTAGNTIYF.